The clone carrying this T cell receptor beta chain was observed many times. The sample comes from a study of molecular identifiers for immune sequencing clone quantification. Library preparation followed earlier protocols using designated TCR primers. TCRdb re-called the PCR reads with MiXCR, one entry per CDR3 protein. The table shows some 93,000 distinct CDR3 sequences, with roughly 23% occurring only once. The germline CDR1 and CDR2 sequences are LGHNA and YSLEER. Trimming shortened V by 0 bases and J by 1 base, and 7 bases separated the two germline ends. This CDR3 spans 15 amino acids. The clonotype was recovered from a human donor in good health. Some libraries in this study had Jurkat cell RNA spiked in. This chain joins TRBV4-3 and TRBJ1-5; D uncertain. Material: naive CD8+ T cells from blood, with Jurkat cell RNA spiked in. Noted subset: FACS-sorted CD8+CD4-CCR7+CD45RA+ naive T cells. The CDR3 sequence: CASSQDWPSNQPQHF. DNA of the CDR3: TGCGCCAGCAGCCAAGATTGGCCCAGCAATCAGCCCCAGCATTTT.